What follows describes a single T cell receptor (beta chain). This receptor's antigen is unknown. No clone much larger than this one lies a single base away; base qualities are absent. CDR1 and CDR2 are read off the germline V gene as SGHTA and FQGNSA. The junction carries 9 bases between V and J, which are trimmed by 3 bases and 0 bases respectively. The CDR3 goes from the cysteine to the phenylalanine over 15 residues. Only the CDR3 DNA is retained, 45 bases long and in frame from the first base. Participants in the prospective study were enrolled through a virtual design, were aged 18 to 89 years, and lived in roughly 24 United States geographic areas. In the prospective study, participants were assigned to cohorts based on the clinical history participants reported in a screening survey and a study questionnaire. Exposed participants were defined as having been in contact with someone with a PCR-confirmed or clinician-diagnosed COVID-19 case within 2 weeks of study entry. In the prospective study, whole blood, serum and a nasopharyngeal or oropharyngeal swab were collected from each participant by mobile phlebotomists. Participants in the prospective study had the option to provide additional blood draws and questionnaires over a roughly 2-month period. Prospective study blood samples were shipped either frozen or at room temperature before DNA extraction.

This specimen comes from a study of blood T cell repertoires in COVID-19 (dated by TCRdb to the early 2020s). In terms of the full investigation: Collaborator samples came from the United States, Italy and Spain and covered acute and convalescent phases of COVID-19. The prospective study material was composed of cDNA or gDNA derived from T cells, B-cell-depleted T cells, or PBMCs. The dataset comprised deeply sampled blood TCRbeta repertoires from subjects exposed to, actively infected with, or recovered from COVID-19. The repertoires were released in a freely available public database intended as a resource for research on the immune response to SARS-CoV-2. Samples were obtained from the ongoing ImmuneRACE study (first 160 participants) and from about 1,300 subjects provided by 6 global collaborators. The sample metadata nearly always contained a de-identified subject ID, COVID-19 status, age in years and sex. Where available, HLA class I and class II types were obtained from metadata supplied by the sample provider rather than from assay-based typing. General findings and caveats noted by the study authors: Clinical and demographic metadata were provided uncurated, with the amount varying by source and participant.

The immunoSEQ Assay, a bias-controlled multiplex PCR, was used to amplify TCRbeta CDR3 regions from genomic DNA. On the authors' methods: The number of nucleated cells in each sample was estimated by amplification of reference gene primers within the assay. Sequence reads were collapsed and filtered to measure the absolute abundance of every unique TCRbeta CDR3 rearrangement. For each sample, productive Simpson clonality was calculated as the square root of Simpson's diversity index over productive rearrangements. Entries here come from immuneACCESS through TCRdb and include only in-frame sequences with V and J called. Some clones fail to appear in such tables; in the studies checked, an unresolved V gene covers under half of the shortfall, and the cause of the remainder is unknown. Clone size and V and J calls were adopted from that table, with D and trimming inferred from the DNA. This sample has around 250,000 clones in its table, and 75% to 90% of those were observed once. The ten most abundant clones make up 0.85% to 0.9% of the sample.

The chain employs TRBV7-2 and TRBJ2-1; the D gene cannot be resolved reliably. Sequencing used PBMCs or T cells enriched from blood (not recorded which). This TCR derives from a man in his fifties or sixties who had been exposed to COVID-19. The DNA sequence is given as TGTGCCAGCAGCTTGGGCAGTCCCTCCTACAATGAGCAGTTCTTC. Translated, it reads CASSLGSPSYNEQFF.